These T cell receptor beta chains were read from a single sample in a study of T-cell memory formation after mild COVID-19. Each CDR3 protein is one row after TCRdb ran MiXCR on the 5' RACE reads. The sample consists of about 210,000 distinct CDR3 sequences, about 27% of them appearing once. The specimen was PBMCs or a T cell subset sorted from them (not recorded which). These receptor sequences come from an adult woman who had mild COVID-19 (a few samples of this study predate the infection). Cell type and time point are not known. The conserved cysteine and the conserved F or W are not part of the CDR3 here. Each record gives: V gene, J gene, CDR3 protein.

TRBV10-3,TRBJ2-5,AISDRGFSTQY
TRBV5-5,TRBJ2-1,ASSLVQGAVF
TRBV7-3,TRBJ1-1,ASSFGSGVNTEAF
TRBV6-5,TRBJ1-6,ASSPDRHSSLH
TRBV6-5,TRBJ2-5,ASSRLAGKETQY
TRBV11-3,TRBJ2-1,ATKPEAGSYNEQF
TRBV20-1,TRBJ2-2,SARAGGGTGELF
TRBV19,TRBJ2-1,ASSRTGLTYNEQF
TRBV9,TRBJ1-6,ASGALGQEDNSPLH
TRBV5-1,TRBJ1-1,ASSLDRLAGTEAF
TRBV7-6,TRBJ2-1,ASSLETSYNEQF
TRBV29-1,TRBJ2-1,SAPKLRGYNEQF
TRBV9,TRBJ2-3,ASSGSGDPESTDTQY
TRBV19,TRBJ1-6,ASSLPRLLNSPLH
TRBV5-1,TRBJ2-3,ASSLEQDTDTQY
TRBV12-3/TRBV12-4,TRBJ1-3,ASSTWGKGNTIY
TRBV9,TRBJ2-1,ASSANSENEQF
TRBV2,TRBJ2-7,ASILEAPGQGRKQY
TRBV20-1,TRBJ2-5,SAYRVRETQY
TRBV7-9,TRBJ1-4,ASSLAGGNEKLF
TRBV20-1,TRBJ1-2,SARDDGADGYT
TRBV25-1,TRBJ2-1,ASTSYNFEQF
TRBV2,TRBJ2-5,ASRRLAGQETQY
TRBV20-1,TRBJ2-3,SARGFGGLATDTQY
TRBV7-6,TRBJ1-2,ASSPAGGVDGYT
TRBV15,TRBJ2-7,ATSSGVLGEQY
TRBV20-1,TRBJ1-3,SAGTTFSGNTIY
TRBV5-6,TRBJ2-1,ASSLTREQF
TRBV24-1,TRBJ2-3,ATSEPMTGSTDTQY
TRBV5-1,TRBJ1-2,ASSFAAANYGYT
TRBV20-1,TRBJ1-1,SAREGGFNTEAF
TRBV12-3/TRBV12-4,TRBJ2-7,ASSPVGERGYYEQY
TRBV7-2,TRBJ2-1,ASGLAGGPISVQF